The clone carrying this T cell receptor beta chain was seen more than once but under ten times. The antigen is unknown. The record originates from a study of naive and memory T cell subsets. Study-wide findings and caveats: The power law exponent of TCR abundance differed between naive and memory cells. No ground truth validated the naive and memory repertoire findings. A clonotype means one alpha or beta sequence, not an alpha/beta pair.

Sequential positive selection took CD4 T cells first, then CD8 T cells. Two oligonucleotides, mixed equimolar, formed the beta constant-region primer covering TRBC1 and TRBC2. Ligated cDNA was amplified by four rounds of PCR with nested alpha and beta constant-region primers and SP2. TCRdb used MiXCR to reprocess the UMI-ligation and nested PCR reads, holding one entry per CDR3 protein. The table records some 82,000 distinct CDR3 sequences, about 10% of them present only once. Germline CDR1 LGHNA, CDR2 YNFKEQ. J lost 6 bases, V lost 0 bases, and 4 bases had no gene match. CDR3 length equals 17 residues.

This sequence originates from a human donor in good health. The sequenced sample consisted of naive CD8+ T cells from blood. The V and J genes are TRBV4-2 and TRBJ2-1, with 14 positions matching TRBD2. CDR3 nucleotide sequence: TGTGCCAGCAGCCAAGAATTGGGACTAGCGGGAGTCAATGAGCAGTTCTTC. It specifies CASSQELGLAGVNEQFF.